The 24 T cell receptor beta chains reported below all come from one sample, sequenced in a study of CD4+ T cells in melanoma. Assay: immunoSEQ multiplex PCR; the TCRdb copy retains only in-frame clones and omits some. This sample yields more than 13,000 clones, of which approximately 80% are seen a single time; about 6.4% belongs to the top ten. The material sequenced was cells from a culture (not recorded whether cultured in vitro). The origin of the receptors is a human donor with melanoma.

The chain is built from TRBV5-1 and TRBJ2-5; weak D call: TRBD2 (6 bases). This CDR3 comprises 15 residues. Germline V lookup: CDR1 SGHRS, CDR2 YFSETQ. V lost 0 bases and J lost 7, with 16 bases in between. CDR3 protein: CASSLAGTPGATQYF. CDR3 bases: TGCGCCAGCAGCTTGGCCGGGACTCCCGGAGCGACCCAGTACTTC.

The chain has TRBV7-2 and TRBJ1-2; D is ambiguous. Germline values: CDR1 SGHTA, CDR2 FQGNSA. There are 13 residues in the CDR3. V lost 1 base, J lost 4 bases, and 7 bases lay in between. The CDR3 loop is CASSLGISYGYTF. In DNA form, the CDR3 reads TGTGCCAGCAGCTTAGGTATTTCCTATGGCTACACCTTC. Complete variable domain (other parts from reference TRBV7-2 and TRBJ1-2): GAGVSQSPSNKVTEKGKDVELRCDPISGHTALYWYRQSLGQGLEFLIYFQGNSAPDKSGLPSDRFSAERTGGSVSTLTIQRTQQEDSAVYLCASSLGISYGYTFGSGTRLTVV.

This chain joins TRBV7-6 and TRBJ1-6; the match to TRBD1 covers 9 bases. V gave up 7 bases and J gave up 7 bases; unmatched junction bases: 5. Germline V gives CDR1 SGHVS, CDR2 FNYEAQ. This CDR3 has 14 amino acids. The CDR3 protein is CASTLGQGNSPLHF. The CDR3 region has the DNA TGTGCCAGCACCCTTGGACAGGGGAATTCACCCCTCCACTTT.

The chain couples TRBV29-1 to TRBJ1-1, with D unresolved. Trimming shortened V by 2 bases and J by 10 bases, and 14 bases separated the two germline ends. CDR1 and CDR2 from the germline V gene are SQVTM and ANQGSEA. CDR3 length equals 12 residues. CDR3 nucleotide sequence: TGCAGCGTTGAAATGGAGGTCATGCGAGCTTTCTTT. Its translation is CSVEMEVMRAFF.

This clone has just a few counts. The V call is TRBV7-9, the J call TRBJ2-5; 7 bases match TRBD2. Germline V lookup: CDR1 SEHNR, CDR2 FQNEAQ (reference sequence). The CDR3 spans 17 residues. The V gene end was trimmed by 0 bases and the J gene end by 5 bases; junction bases not matched to a gene: 12. The CDR3 reads CASSLATSGEPRETQYF. In DNA, the CDR3 is TGTGCCAGCAGCTTAGCGACCAGCGGGGAACCCCGTGAGACCCAGTACTTC.

Written as DNA, the CDR3 is TGTGCCAGCAGTTACTCGAGGGACAGCAATCAGCCCCAGCATTTT. Protein product: CASSYSRDSNQPQHF. This rearrangement joins TRBV6-5 to TRBJ1-5, with D tentatively TRBD1 (5 bases). This CDR3 contains 15 residues. Looked up from germline, CDR1 is MNHEY and CDR2 is SVGAGI. V dropped 0 bases and J dropped 1 base, with 7 bases sitting between them.

CDR3 protein: CASSPGGDSGYTF. The DNA of the CDR3 is TGTGCCAGCAGTCCAGGGGGGGACAGTGGCTACACCTTC. V and J are TRBV7-8 and TRBJ1-2; 7 nucleotides line up with TRBD1. The CDR3 runs to 13 residues. The germline V gene has CDR1 SGHVS and CDR2 FQNEAQ. Trimming cost V 6 bases and J 7 bases; bases outside gene matches: 8.

V gene TRBV5-8 combines with J gene TRBJ2-5; 11 nucleotides match TRBD1. The germline gives CDR1 SGHTS, CDR2 YDEGEE. V dropped 4 bases and J dropped 5; count of bases not matched to a gene: 7. This CDR3 has 15 amino acids. The CDR3 loop is CASSGFGQGAETQYF. The CDR3 nucleotides read TGTGCCAGCAGCGGATTTGGACAGGGGGCGGAGACCCAGTACTTC.

The gene calls are TRBV7-8 and TRBJ2-3, with 7 bases fitting TRBD1. The CDR3 runs 15 residues. Germline trimming cut 5 bases from V and 4 bases from J; bases unmatched to any gene: 9. CDR1 and CDR2 (germline): SGHVS, FQNEAQ. CDR3 sequence reads: CASSPRGRASDTQYF. The DNA for the CDR3 is TGTGCCAGCAGCCCAAGGGGGCGGGCGTCAGATACGCAGTATTTT.

V is TRBV27 and J is TRBJ1-6; D gene uncertain. Per germline, CDR1 MNHEY and CDR2 SMNVEV (reference sequence). The CDR3 is 15 residues long. Trimming took 5 bases from V and 0 from J, leaving 8 bases between them. The CDR3 nucleotides read TGTGCCAGCAGTCGAGGCAGCTCCTATAATTCACCCCTCCACTTT. Residues: CASSRGSSYNSPLHF.

J is TRBJ2-3 and V is TRBV27, with 8 bases matching TRBD2. Trimming at V came to 6 bases and at J to 3 bases, leaving 5 bases not matched to a gene. The CDR3 totals 14 residues. Germline values: CDR1 MNHEY, CDR2 SMNVEV (reference sequence). The DNA for the CDR3 is TGTGCCAGCAGCCTCACTAGCGGAACAGATACGCAGTATTTT. It codes for CASSLTSGTDTQYF.

The rearrangement uses TRBV2 and TRBJ2-1; TRBD2 matches at 12 bases. Germline lookup yields CDR1 SNHLY and CDR2 FYNNEI. Losses at the gene ends were 6 bases for V and 4 bases for J; bases not matched to a gene: 16. The CDR3 loop spans 19 amino acids. DNA for the CDR3: TGTGCCAGCAGGGTTTTGGGAACTACCGGGACTAGCGGGTACAATGAGCAGTTCTTC. It yields the protein CASRVLGTTGTSGYNEQFF.

The rearrangement uses TRBV4-2 and TRBJ2-7, with a weak D call TRBD1 (6 bases). The length of the CDR3 is 15 residues. V was trimmed by 4 bases and J by 2 bases, leaving 15 bases between them. Germline V CDR1 and CDR2: LGHNA, YNFKEQ. The CDR3 DNA reads TGTGCCAGCAGCCGAGATGAGGGGGACCCCTACGAGCAGTACTTC. It specifies CASSRDEGDPYEQYF.

The rearrangement uses TRBV10-2 and TRBJ2-5; D is undetermined. The CDR3 runs to 13 residues. V lost 4 bases to trimming and J lost 2 bases, with 8 bases between them. Germline V lookup: CDR1 WSHSY, CDR2 SAAADI. The DNA for the CDR3 is TGCGCCAGCAGTGTCGGCAGACAAGAGACCCAGTACTTC. The encoded protein is CASSVGRQETQYF.

J is TRBJ1-2 and V is TRBV9, with a possible D match to TRBD1 (6 bases). Germline CDR1 reads SGDLS; CDR2 reads YYNGEE. V was shortened by 3 bases and J by 3 bases, with 9 bases between the two germline ends. The CDR3 length is 13 residues. In DNA form, the CDR3 reads TGTGCCAGCAGCGCCCAGGGGTACTATGGCTACACCTTC. Amino acid sequence: CASSAQGYYGYTF.

V is TRBV6-6 and J is TRBJ2-1, with a tentative D call TRBD2 (6 bases). This CDR3 comprises 15 residues. V was cut by 5 bases and J by 3 bases, with 14 bases left in between. Germline CDR1 is MNHNY and CDR2 is SVGAGI (reference sequence). The CDR3 DNA follows: TGTGCCAGCAGTCCGAGTGGGGGGATCTACAATGAGCAGTTCTTC. Protein sequence: CASSPSGGIYNEQFF.

The CDR3 DNA reads TGTGCCAGCAGCTTAGGGTTGGGTCAGCCCCAGCATTTT. Translation: CASSLGLGQPQHF. This chain uses TRBV7-6 with TRBJ1-5, with D hard to call. The CDR3 totals 13 residues. The germline gives CDR1 SGHVS, CDR2 FNYEAQ. The V end was cut by 1 base, the J end by 6 bases, with 7 bases between.

The chain joins TRBV6-1 to TRBJ2-1; D may be TRBD1 (5 bases). The CDR3 consists of 15 residues. V lost 7 bases and J 8 bases, leaving 21 bases between the germline ends. Looked up from germline, CDR1 is MNHNS and CDR2 is SASEGT. The CDR3 bases are TGTGCCAGCACCGAAGGGGCTGGGATCAGGGATGAGCAGTTCTTC. Translating it yields CASTEGAGIRDEQFF.

In its sample, this clone ranks as medium-sized. This chain uses TRBV10-2 with TRBJ1-2, with 8 bases matching TRBD1. The CDR3 is made up of 13 amino acids. Germline V lookup: CDR1 WSHSY, CDR2 SAAADI. The V segment lost 6 bases and the J segment 7 bases; nucleotides outside the gene matches: 7. The CDR3: CASSVDRASGYTF. The CDR3, as DNA: TGCGCCAGCAGCGTGGACAGGGCTAGTGGCTACACCTTC.

This chain connects TRBV2 to TRBJ1-4; 8 positions match TRBD1. Germline V lookup: CDR1 SNHLY, CDR2 FYNNEI. The CDR3 contains 15 residues. Trimming removed 1 base from V and 8 bases from J; junction bases left unmatched: 6. The CDR3 loop reads CASSEGPGGGEKLFF. CDR3 bases: TGTGCCAGCAGTGAAGGTCCAGGGGGCGGAGAAAAACTGTTTTTT.

This clone appeared a single time. This chain uses TRBV5-1 with TRBJ1-1; TRBD1 matches 7 bases. Per germline, CDR1 SGHRS and CDR2 YFSETQ. The trim removed 4 bases at V and 4 bases at J, leaving 4 bases unmatched. CDR3 length: 13 residues. CDR3: CASSRTGSTEAFF. The CDR3 DNA reads TGCGCCAGCAGCAGGACAGGCAGCACTGAAGCTTTCTTT. Supplemented by reference TRBV5-1 and TRBJ1-1, the full variable domain reads KAGVTQTPRYLIKTRGQQVTLSCSPISGHRSVSWYQQTPGQGLQFLFEYFSETQRNKGNFPGRFSGRQFSNSRSEMNVSTLELGDSALYLCASSRTGSTEAFFGQGTRLTVV.

The chain uses TRBV30 and TRBJ1-2; D unresolved. The germline CDR1 and CDR2 sequences are GTSNPN and SVGIG (reference sequence). The CDR3 contains 14 residues. The V and J ends lost 4 bases and 7 bases respectively, with 19 bases between them. The CDR3 region is CAWIGGPALGGYTF. CDR3 sequence (DNA): TGTGCCTGGATTGGAGGGCCGGCTCTCGGTGGCTACACCTTC. The variable domain in full, completed from reference TRBV30 and TRBJ1-2, reads SQTIHQWPATLVQPVGSPLSLECTVEGTSNPNLYWYRQAAGRGLQLLFYSVGIGQISSEVPQNLSASRPQDRQFILSSKKLLLSDSGFYLCAWIGGPALGGYTFGSGTRLTVV.

The gene calls are TRBV6-6 and TRBJ1-4; D gene unclear. This CDR3 is 14 amino acids long. Looked up from germline, CDR1 is MNHNY and CDR2 is SVGAGI (reference sequence). Trimming removed 2 bases at V and 7 bases at J, with 11 bases between. The CDR3 DNA reads as TGTGCCAGCAGTTACAGGTCTAGGGTTGAAAAACTGTTTTTT. This translates into CASSYRSRVEKLFF.

The chain carries TRBV6-1 and TRBJ2-7, with D possibly matching TRBD1 (5 bases). The ends were cut back, 1 base at V and 3 bases at J, with 22 bases in the middle. CDR1 and CDR2 (germline): MNHNS, SASEGT. This CDR3 region has 18 residues. Here the CDR3 DNA reads TGTGCCAGCAGTGAAGATCCCAGGGTAGGCGCCAGGGTCTACGAGCAGTACTTC. Its translation: CASSEDPRVGARVYEQYF.